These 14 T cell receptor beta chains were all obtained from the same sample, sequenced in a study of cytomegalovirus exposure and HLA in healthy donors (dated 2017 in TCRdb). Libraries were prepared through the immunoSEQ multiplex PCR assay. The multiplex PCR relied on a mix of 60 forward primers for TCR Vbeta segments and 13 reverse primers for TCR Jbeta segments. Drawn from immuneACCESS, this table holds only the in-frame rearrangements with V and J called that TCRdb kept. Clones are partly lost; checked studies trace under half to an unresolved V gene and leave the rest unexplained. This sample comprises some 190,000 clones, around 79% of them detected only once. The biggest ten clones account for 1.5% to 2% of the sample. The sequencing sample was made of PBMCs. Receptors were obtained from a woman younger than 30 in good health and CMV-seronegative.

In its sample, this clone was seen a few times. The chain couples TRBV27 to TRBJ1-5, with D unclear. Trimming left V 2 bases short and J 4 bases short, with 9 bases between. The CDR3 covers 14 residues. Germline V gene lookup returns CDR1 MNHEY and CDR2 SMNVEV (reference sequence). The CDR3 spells CASSLRRGNQPQHF. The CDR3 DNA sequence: TGTGCCAGCAGTTTACGGCGGGGAAATCAGCCCCAGCATTTT.

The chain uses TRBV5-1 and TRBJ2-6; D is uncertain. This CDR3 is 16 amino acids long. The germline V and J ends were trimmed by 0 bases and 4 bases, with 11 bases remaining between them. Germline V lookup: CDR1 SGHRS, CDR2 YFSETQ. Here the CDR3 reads CASSLDGPGGANVLTF. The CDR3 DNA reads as TGCGCCAGCAGCTTGGATGGCCCCGGGGGGGCCAACGTCCTGACTTTC.

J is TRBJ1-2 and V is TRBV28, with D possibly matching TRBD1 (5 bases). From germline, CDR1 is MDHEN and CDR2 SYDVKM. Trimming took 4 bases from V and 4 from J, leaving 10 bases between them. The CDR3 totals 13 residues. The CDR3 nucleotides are TGTGCCAGCAGTTCTGACAGCTTCTATGGCTACACCTTC. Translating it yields CASSSDSFYGYTF.

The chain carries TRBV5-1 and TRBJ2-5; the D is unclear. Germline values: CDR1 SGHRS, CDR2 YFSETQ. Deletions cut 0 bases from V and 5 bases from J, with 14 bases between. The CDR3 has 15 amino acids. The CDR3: CASSLGSGFLETQYF. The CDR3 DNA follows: TGCGCCAGCAGCTTGGGTTCCGGTTTCTTGGAGACCCAGTACTTC.

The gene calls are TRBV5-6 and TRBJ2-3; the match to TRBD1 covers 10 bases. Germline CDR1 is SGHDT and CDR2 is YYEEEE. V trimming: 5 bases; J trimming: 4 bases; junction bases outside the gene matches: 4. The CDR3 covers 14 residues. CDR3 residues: CASRLGQGADTQYF. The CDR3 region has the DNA TGTGCCAGCAGATTAGGACAGGGGGCAGATACGCAGTATTTT.

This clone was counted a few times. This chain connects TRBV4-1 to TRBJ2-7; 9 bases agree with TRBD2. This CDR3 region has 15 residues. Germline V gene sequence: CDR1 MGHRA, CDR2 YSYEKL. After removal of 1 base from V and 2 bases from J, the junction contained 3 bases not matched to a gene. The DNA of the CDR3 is TGCGCCAGCAGCCAAGGGCGCGGGGGGGCCTACGAGCAGTACTTC. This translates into CASSQGRGGAYEQYF.

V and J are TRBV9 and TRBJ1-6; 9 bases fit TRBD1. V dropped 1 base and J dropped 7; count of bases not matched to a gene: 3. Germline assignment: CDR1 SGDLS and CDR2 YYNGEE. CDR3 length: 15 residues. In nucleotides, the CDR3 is TGTGCCAGCAGCGTACGGGACAGGGCCAATTCACCCCTCCACTTT. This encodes CASSVRDRANSPLHF.

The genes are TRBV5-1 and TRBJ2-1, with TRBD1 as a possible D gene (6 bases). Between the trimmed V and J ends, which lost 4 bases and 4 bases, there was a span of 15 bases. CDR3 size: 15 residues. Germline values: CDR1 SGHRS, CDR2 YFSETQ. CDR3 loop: CASSVNRDTYNEQFF. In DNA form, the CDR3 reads TGCGCCAGCAGCGTAAACCGGGACACTTACAATGAGCAGTTCTTC.

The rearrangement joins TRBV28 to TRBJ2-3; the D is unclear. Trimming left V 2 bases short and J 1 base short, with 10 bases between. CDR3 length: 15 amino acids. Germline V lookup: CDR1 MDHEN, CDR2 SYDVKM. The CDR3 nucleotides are TGTGCCAGCAGTTTACGGTCTGTGCGCACAGATACGCAGTATTTT. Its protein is CASSLRSVRTDTQYF.

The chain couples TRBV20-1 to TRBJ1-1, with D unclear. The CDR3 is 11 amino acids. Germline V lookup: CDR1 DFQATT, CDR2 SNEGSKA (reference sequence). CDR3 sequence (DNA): TGCCATATACAGAAGAACACTGAAGCTTTCTTT. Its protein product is CHIQKNTEAFF.

CDR3 protein: CASTRPGPRYRVTQYF. CDR3 bases: TGTGCCAGTACTAGACCCGGGCCCCGTTATAGGGTTACGCAGTATTTT. The chain employs TRBV2 and TRBJ2-3, with a tentative D call TRBD2 (5 bases). The CDR3 length is 16 residues. The V end was cut by 9 bases, the J end by 8 bases, with 27 bases between. The germline gives CDR1 SNHLY, CDR2 FYNNEI.

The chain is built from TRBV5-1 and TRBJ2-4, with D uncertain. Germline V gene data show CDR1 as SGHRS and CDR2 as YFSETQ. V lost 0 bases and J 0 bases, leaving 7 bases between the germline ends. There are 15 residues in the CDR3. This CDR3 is CASSLDGLAKNIQYF. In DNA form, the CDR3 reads TGCGCCAGCAGCTTGGACGGGTTAGCCAAAAACATTCAGTACTTC.

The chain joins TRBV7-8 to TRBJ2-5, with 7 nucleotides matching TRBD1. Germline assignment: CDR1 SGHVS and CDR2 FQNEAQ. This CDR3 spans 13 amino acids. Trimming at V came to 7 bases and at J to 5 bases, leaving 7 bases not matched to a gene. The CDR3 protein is CASKGGLTETQYF. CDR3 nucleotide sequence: TGTGCCAGCAAAGGGGGCCTAACGGAGACCCAGTACTTC.

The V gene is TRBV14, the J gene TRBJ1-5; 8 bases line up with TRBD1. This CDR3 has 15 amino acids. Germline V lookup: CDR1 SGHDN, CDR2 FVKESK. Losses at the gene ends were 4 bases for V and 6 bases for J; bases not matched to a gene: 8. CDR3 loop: CASSPTGERSQPQHF. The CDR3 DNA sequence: TGTGCCAGCAGCCCGACAGGGGAACGGAGTCAGCCCCAGCATTTT.